This T cell receptor (beta chain) was documented in a study of T cell changes during pregnancy in multiple sclerosis (dated by TCRdb to about 2019). With respect to the entire study: Changes in the T cell repertoire over the course of pregnancy were examined in this study in women with multiple sclerosis.

The library was made by the immunoSEQ multiplex PCR assay. What TCRdb holds here is the immuneACCESS table cut down to in-frame rearrangements. Part of the clones is not present; checked against another copy, under half of the missing clones reflect an unresolved V gene, and the others are unexplained. This sample is represented by 50,000 to 65,000 clones; approximately 91% of them were singletons. The ten largest account for under 2% of the sample. CDR1 and CDR2, looked up from the germline V gene, are SNHLY and FYNNEI. The trim is 5 bases for V and 4 bases for J, with a gap of 17 bases between the germline ends. The CDR3 numbers 15 residues from cysteine through phenylalanine. Of the read, only the CDR3 DNA is kept; its 45 bases are in frame from base 1. This clone has a handful of counts. The specificity of this receptor is unknown. Base qualities are missing; no much larger clone stands one base away.

The receptor comes from a female donor with multiple sclerosis, enrolled in a pregnancy study. Sample: peripheral blood, taken after pregnancy. Rearrangement joined TRBV2 to TRBJ1-1, with no confidently assigned D gene. Read as DNA, the sequence is TGTGCCAGCAGTCCTGGAGACTCCCAGCCCACTGAAGCTTTCTTT. This translates into CASSPGDSQPTEAFF. The entire variable domain, with the stretches around the CDR3 drawn from the reference TRBV2 and TRBJ1-1 proteins, is EPEVTQTPSHQVTQMGQEVILRCVPISNHLYFYWYRQILGQKVEFLVSFYNNEISEKSEIFDDQFSVERPDGSNFTLKIRSTKLEDSAMYFCASSPGDSQPTEAFFGQGTRLTVV.